This T cell receptor (beta chain) was sequenced during a study of blood T cell repertoires in COVID-19. Study details: Sites in the United States, Italy and Spain provided acute and convalescent COVID-19 samples. The cDNA or gDNA used as material had been derived from T cells, B-cell-depleted T cells, or PBMCs.

The CDR3 contains 14 residues. The germline V gene has CDR1 LGHDT and CDR2 YNNKEL (reference sequence). Trimming took off 2 bases at V and 4 bases at J, with 11 bases between the two ends. Per the original data handling: Quantification of nucleated cells was approximated via reference gene primer amplification. Method: immunoSEQ multiplex PCR; TCRdb's copy keeps in-frame clones and lacks some. V and J calls and clone size are as listed in that table; D and trimming were resolved from the DNA. Of around 150,000 clones listed, more than 70% were seen once; the top ten hold 4.5% to 7.5%. Clinical history as reported by participants underpinned cohort assignment.

Sequencing input: PBMCs or T cells enriched from blood (not recorded which). This TCR derives from a man aged 35-49 years who had recovered from COVID-19. The chain uses TRBV3-1 (or the pseudogene TRBV3-2) and TRBJ1-2, with D possibly matching TRBD1 (5 bases). CDR3: CASSQQTVTYGYTF. CDR3 nucleotide sequence: TGTGCCAGCAGCCAACAGACAGTCACCTATGGCTACACCTTC.